What follows are 9 T cell receptor beta chains derived from one specimen sequenced in a study of T-cell reconstitution after alpha-beta-depleted transplantation in children. The TCRbeta library incorporated unique molecular identifiers. TCRdb fed the PCR reads into MiXCR, producing one record per CDR3 protein. The repertoire has 550,000 to 600,000 distinct CDR3 sequences, around 23% of them found once; the top ten carry around an eighth. The sequencing used PBMCs, mostly from graft donor cells, collected 360 days after TCRalphabeta/CD19-depleted stem cell transplant. These receptors were collected from a boy under three years old who had a stem cell transplant for acute myeloid leukemia, so the T cells may come from the graft donor.

The chain uses TRBV10-3 and TRBJ2-1, with D perhaps given as TRBD1 or TRBD2 (5 bases each). Germline-derived CDR1 and CDR2 are ENHRY and SYGVKD. This CDR3 region has 14 residues. V lost 4 bases and J lost 0, with 7 bases in between. The CDR3 DNA reads TGTGCCATCAGTGGGGGGAGCTCCTACAATGAGCAGTTCTTC. Its protein product is CAISGGSSYNEQFF.

This clonotype was observed a few times. The chain combines TRBV20-1 with TRBJ2-5; 11 nucleotides line up with TRBD2. V lost 1 base, J lost 2 bases, and 15 bases stayed unmatched. CDR1 and CDR2 from the germline V gene are DFQATT and SNEGSKA (reference sequence). CDR3 length equals 19 residues. The CDR3: CSARGFTRLAGISQETQYF. As DNA, the CDR3 is TGCAGTGCTAGAGGATTTACGCGACTAGCGGGGATCTCTCAAGAGACCCAGTACTTC.

This clonotype was found many times. The rearrangement links TRBV3-1 to TRBJ2-5, with no clear D. CDR3 length: 13 residues. V lost 8 bases and J 4 bases, leaving 14 bases between the germline ends. Germline V gene data show CDR1 as LGHDT and CDR2 as YNNKEL (reference sequence). The CDR3 nucleotides are TGTGCCAGCCTCGGCCCTCTGGGAGAGACCCAGTACTTC. Translated: CASLGPLGETQYF.

The chain couples TRBV29-1 to TRBJ1-1; D call uncertain. CDR1 SQVTM and CDR2 ANQGSEA come from the germline V gene. Trimming took 6 bases from V and 0 from J, leaving 14 bases between them. The CDR3 is made up of 14 amino acids. The CDR3 loop is CSVGGRMMNTEAFF. Written as DNA, the CDR3 is TGCAGCGTGGGAGGACGGATGATGAACACTGAAGCTTTCTTT.

The chain recombines TRBV12-3 or TRBV12-4 with TRBJ1-4; D not certain. This CDR3 region has 14 residues. Trimming cost V 0 bases and J 3 bases, with 5 bases left between them. As DNA, the CDR3 is TGTGCCAGCAGTTTAGCGGTACCTAATGAAAAACTGTTTTTT. As protein: CASSLAVPNEKLFF.

This clonotype was found many times. The chain has TRBV6-5 and TRBJ2-2; TRBD1 agrees at 7 bases. The CDR3 loop spans 15 amino acids. Germline V gene data show CDR1 as MNHEY and CDR2 as SVGAGI. V lost 6 bases to trimming and J lost 4 bases; unmatched junction nucleotides: 8. CDR3 sequence: CASSYGTAITGELFF. The CDR3 coding sequence is TGTGCCAGCAGCTACGGGACAGCGATCACCGGGGAGCTGTTTTTT.

Many counts were recorded for this clonotype. V is TRBV5-6 and J is TRBJ2-1, with D uncertain. The CDR3 covers 13 residues. V gave up 3 bases and J gave up 12 bases, with 16 bases separating them. The germline V gene encodes CDR1 SGHDT and CDR2 YYEEEE. CDR3 sequence: CASSSPLLVGQFF. The CDR3 DNA follows: TGTGCCAGCAGCTCGCCACTCCTAGTTGGGCAGTTCTTC.

V usage is TRBV11-2 and J usage is TRBJ2-5, with 12 bases that match TRBD2. Germline trimming cut 3 bases from V and 5 bases from J; bases unmatched to any gene: 10. Looked up from germline, CDR1 is SGHAT and CDR2 is FQNNGV. The CDR3 sequence is 17 residues long. The CDR3 is CASSFTSGLAGKETQYF. The CDR3, as DNA: TGTGCCAGCAGCTTCACTTCAGGACTAGCGGGGAAGGAGACCCAGTACTTC.

This clonotype occurred a few times. The gene calls are TRBV5-1 and TRBJ2-3, with 11 bases identical to TRBD2. Germline-derived CDR1 and CDR2 are SGHRS and YFSETQ. The CDR3 length is 16 residues. The V segment lost 3 bases and the J segment 5 bases; nucleotides outside the gene matches: 8. The DNA of the CDR3 is TGCGCCAGCAGCTATATTAGCGGGGGGGCCGAAGATACGCAGTATTTT. Its translation: CASSYISGGAEDTQYF.